This TCR beta chain was profiled in a study of neoadjuvant anti-PD-1 for oral cavity cancer. Study-wide context: Nivolumab at 3 mg/kg was mostly given biweekly, three to four doses, pre-surgery. Around day 43, patients without progression received a fourth nivolumab dose before surgery.

Repertoires were generated with immunoSEQ multiplex PCR, while TCRdb's copy carries only in-frame clones and drops some. The sample lists around 13,000 clones; approximately 66% were seen once. Study-wide results and limits: Pretreatment Treg/Th17 ratio correlated inversely with post-treatment tumor clonality.

For this clone: Antigen: not known.

PBMCs were not maintained or expanded in culture before analysis. CDR1 SGHNT and CDR2 YYREEE come from the germline V gene (reference sequence). V lost 2 bases and J 6 bases, leaving 12 bases between the germline ends. The CDR3 has 14 amino acids. Sequenced here: PBMCs, sampled before nivolumab (anti-PD-1) treatment. This clonotype originated in a person aged 35-79 years with oral cavity squamous cell carcinoma. This chain uses TRBV5-4 with TRBJ1-5, with TRBD1 as a possible D gene (5 bases). The CDR3 DNA is TGTGCCAGCAGCTTCGGGGGGGTAAGTCAGCCCCAGCATTTT. Its translation is CASSFGGVSQPQHF.